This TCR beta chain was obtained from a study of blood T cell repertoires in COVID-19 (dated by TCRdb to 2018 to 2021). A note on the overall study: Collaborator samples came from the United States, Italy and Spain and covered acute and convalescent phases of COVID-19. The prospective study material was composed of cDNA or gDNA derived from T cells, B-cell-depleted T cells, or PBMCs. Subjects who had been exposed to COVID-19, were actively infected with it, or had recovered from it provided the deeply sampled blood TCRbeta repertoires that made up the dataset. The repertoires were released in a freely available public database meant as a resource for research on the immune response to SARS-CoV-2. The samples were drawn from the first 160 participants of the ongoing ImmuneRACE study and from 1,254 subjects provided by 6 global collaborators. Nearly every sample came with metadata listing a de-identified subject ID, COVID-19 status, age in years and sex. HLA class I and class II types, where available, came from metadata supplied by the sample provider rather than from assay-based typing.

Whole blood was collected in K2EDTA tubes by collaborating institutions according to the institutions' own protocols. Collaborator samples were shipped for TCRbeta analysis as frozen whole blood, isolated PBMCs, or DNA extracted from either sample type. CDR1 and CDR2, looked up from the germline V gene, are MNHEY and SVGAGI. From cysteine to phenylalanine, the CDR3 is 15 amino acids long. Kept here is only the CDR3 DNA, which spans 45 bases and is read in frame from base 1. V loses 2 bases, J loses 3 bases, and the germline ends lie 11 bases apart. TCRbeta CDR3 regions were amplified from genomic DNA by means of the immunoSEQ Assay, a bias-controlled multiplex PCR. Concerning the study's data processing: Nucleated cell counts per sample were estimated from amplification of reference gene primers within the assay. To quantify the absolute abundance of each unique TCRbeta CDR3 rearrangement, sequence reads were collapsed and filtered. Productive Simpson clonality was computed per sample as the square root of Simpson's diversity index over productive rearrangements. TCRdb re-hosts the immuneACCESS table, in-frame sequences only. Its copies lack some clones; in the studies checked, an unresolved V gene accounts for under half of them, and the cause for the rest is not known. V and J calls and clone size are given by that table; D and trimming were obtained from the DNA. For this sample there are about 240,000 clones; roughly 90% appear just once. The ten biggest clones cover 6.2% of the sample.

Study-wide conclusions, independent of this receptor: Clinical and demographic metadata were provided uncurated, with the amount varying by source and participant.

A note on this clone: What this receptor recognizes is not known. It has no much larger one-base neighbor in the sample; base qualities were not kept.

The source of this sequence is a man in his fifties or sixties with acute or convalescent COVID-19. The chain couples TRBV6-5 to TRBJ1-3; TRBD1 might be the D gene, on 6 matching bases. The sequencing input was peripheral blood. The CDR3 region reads CASSYRGGLGNTIYF. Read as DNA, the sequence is TGTGCCAGCAGTTACCGCGGGGGCCTTGGAAACACCATATATTTT.